This T cell receptor beta chain was sequenced in a study of T cells in localized non-small cell lung cancer. Trimming cost V 7 bases and J 3 bases, with 15 bases left between them. This CDR3 contains 14 residues. Method: immunoSEQ multiplex PCR; TCRdb's copy keeps in-frame clones and lacks some. This repertoire shows about 2,000 clones, about 37% found once; its top ten account for roughly 11%. V and J are TRBV6-7 and TRBJ1-1; D is possibly TRBD1 (6 bases). TRBV6-7 is an ORF for which the function is uncertain. Sequenced material: normal lung tissue next to the tumor, taken before any cancer treatment. The receptor's source is a male donor at least 60 years old with stage III squamous cell lung carcinoma. The CDR3 sequence: CASTLYGGDTEAFF. CDR3 nucleotide sequence: TGTGCCAGCACCCTATACGGGGGCGACACTGAAGCTTTCTTT.